The 16 T cell receptor beta chains presented below share a single source sample, sequenced in a study of monozygotic twins with inflammatory bowel disease. Following a re-call of the 5' RACE reads, TCRdb has one entry per CDR3 protein and lacks DNA. The table lists 350,000 to 400,000 distinct CDR3 sequences. Sequenced input: blood. All receptors come from a human donor with ulcerative colitis or Crohn's disease, or a healthy co-twin of an affected twin (not recorded which).

The chain has TRBV6-5 and TRBJ1-2. Per the germline V gene, CDR1 is MNHEY and CDR2 is SVGAGI. CDR3 length: 13 residues. This CDR3 reads CASSFSTDSGYTF.

The V call is TRBV20-1, the J call TRBJ1-2; absent DNA, TCRdb's TRBD1 call cannot be checked. Germline V gene lookup returns CDR1 DFQATT and CDR2 SNEGSKA (reference sequence). The CDR3 length is 14 residues. The CDR3 protein is CSARGRGDVYGYTF.

CDR3 loop: CASSQSGGSYEQYF. The rearrangement links TRBV25-1 to TRBJ2-7; lacking DNA, the TRBD2 call made by TCRdb goes unchecked. The CDR3 runs 14 residues. CDR1 is MGHDK, CDR2 SYGVNS, per germline.

The V gene is TRBV18, the J gene TRBJ2-4; TCRdb's D call, TRBD2, is unchecked because there is no DNA. In germline, CDR1 is KGHSH, CDR2 LQKENI. The CDR3 has 20 amino acids. CDR3: CASSLQKTSGGPSIKNIQYF.

J is TRBJ1-1 and V is TRBV10-2; TCRdb's D call, TRBD1, is unchecked because there is no DNA. Per the germline V gene, CDR1 is WSHSY and CDR2 is SAAADI. The CDR3 extends over 11 amino acids. The CDR3: CASIRDREAFF.

This sequence joins TRBV4-1 and TRBJ2-3. The CDR3 is 14 residues long. Germline-derived CDR1 and CDR2 are MGHRA and YSYEKL. CDR3: CASSWSPRQTVQYF.

J is TRBJ2-3 and V is TRBV7-2. This CDR3 comprises 14 residues. Germline CDR1 reads SGHTA; CDR2 reads FQGNSA. This chain's CDR3 is CASSYYWGTDTQYF.

The chain's CDR3 is CASSYSREAAGVLGDEQYF. This chain connects TRBV6-5 to TRBJ2-7; TCRdb designates TRBD2, a call that cannot be tested without DNA. From germline, CDR1 is MNHEY and CDR2 SVGAGI. The CDR3 covers 19 residues.

The chain joins TRBV10-3 to TRBJ1-1. This CDR3 is 13 amino acids long. Germline V gene sequence: CDR1 ENHRY, CDR2 SYGVKD. CDR3 residues: CAISESFGDEAFF.

This chain links TRBV7-2 with TRBJ2-7; TCRdb gives TRBD2 as the D gene, but with no DNA this cannot be confirmed. Germline-derived CDR1 and CDR2 are SGHTA and FQGNSA. The CDR3 contains 13 residues. The CDR3 sequence: CASRSPPTYEQYF.

J is TRBJ2-2 and V is TRBV4-1. The germline CDR1 and CDR2 sequences are MGHRA and YSYEKL. The CDR3 runs 15 residues. CDR3 loop: CASSQAEQLTGELFF.

V gene TRBV11-2 combines with J gene TRBJ1-6; TCRdb calls TRBD1, which cannot be checked without DNA. Germline V lookup: CDR1 SGHAT, CDR2 FQNNGV. This CDR3 is 16 amino acids long. The CDR3 region is CASSYSTGLDNSPLHF. The full variable domain, completed using reference TRBV11-2 and TRBJ1-6, is EAGVAQSPRYKIIEKRQSVAFWCNPISGHATLYWYQQILGQGPKLLIQFQNNGVVDDSQLPKDRFSAERLKGVDSTLKIQPAKLEDSAVYLCASSYSTGLDNSPLHFGNGTRLTVT.

CDR3 protein: CASSPIGTGTNEKLFF. This chain joins TRBV28 and TRBJ1-4; TCRdb's assignment of TRBD1 cannot be checked, as there is no DNA. The CDR3 covers 16 residues. From germline, CDR1 is MDHEN and CDR2 SYDVKM.

The chain employs TRBV6-2 or TRBV6-3 and TRBJ2-3. The CDR3 has 14 residues. From germline, CDR1 is MNHEY and CDR2 SVGEGT. The CDR3 loop reads CASSYLTRTDTQYF.

The J gene is TRBJ1-5, the V gene TRBV7-3; the D call from TCRdb, TRBD1, cannot be confirmed without DNA. This CDR3 spans 14 amino acids. The germline V gene encodes CDR1 SGHTA and CDR2 FQGTGA. The CDR3: CASRQTGGKQPQHF. The entire variable domain, with the rest obtained from reference TRBV7-3 and TRBJ1-5, is as follows: GAGVSQTPSNKVTEKGKYVELRCDPISGHTALYWYRQSLGQGPEFLIYFQGTGAADDSGLPNDRFFAVRPEGSVSTLKIQRTERGDSAVYLCASRQTGGKQPQHFGDGTRLSIL.

The genes are TRBV27 and TRBJ2-2; no DNA is available, so the TRBD1 call from TCRdb remains unchecked. The length of the CDR3 is 15 residues. Germline V gene lookup returns CDR1 MNHEY and CDR2 SMNVEV (reference sequence). The CDR3 sequence: CASSFKTGGTGELFF.